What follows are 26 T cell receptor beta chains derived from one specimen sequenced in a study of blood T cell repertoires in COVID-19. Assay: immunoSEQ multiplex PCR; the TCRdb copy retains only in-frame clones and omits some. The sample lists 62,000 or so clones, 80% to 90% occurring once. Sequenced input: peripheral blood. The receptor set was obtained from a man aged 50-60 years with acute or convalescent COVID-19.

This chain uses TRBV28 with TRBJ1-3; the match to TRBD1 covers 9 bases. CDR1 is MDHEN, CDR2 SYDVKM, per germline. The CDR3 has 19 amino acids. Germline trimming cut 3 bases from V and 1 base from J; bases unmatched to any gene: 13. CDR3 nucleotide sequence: TGTGCCAGCAGTTTGACACTCACCGGGACAGGGAGATCTGGAAACACCATATATTTT. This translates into CASSLTLTGTGRSGNTIYF.

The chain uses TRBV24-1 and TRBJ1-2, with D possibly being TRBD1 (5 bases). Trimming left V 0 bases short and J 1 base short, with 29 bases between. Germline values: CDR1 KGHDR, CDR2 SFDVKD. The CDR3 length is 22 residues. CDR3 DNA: TGTGCCACCAGTGATTTGCAATCGACTTTGGACACCGTCCGAATGAGTAACTATGGCTACACCTTC. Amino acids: CATSDLQSTLDTVRMSNYGYTF.

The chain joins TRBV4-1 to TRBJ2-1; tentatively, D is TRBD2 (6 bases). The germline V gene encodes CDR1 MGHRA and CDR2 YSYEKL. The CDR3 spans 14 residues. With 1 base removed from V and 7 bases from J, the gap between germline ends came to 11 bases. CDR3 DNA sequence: TGCGCCAGCAGCCAAGGTCTAGCGAAGAATGAGCAGTTCTTC. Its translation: CASSQGLAKNEQFF.

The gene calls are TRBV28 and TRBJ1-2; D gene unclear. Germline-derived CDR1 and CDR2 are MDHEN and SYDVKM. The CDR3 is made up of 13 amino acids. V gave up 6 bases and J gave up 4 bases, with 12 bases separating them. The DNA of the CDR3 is TGTGCCAGCAGCCCCCCCAGCGTCTATGGCTACACCTTC. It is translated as CASSPPSVYGYTF.

The chain's CDR3 is CASSQEFSGGNSPLHF. The CDR3 region has the DNA TGCGCCAGCAGCCAAGAGTTCTCAGGGGGTAATTCACCCCTCCACTTT. This chain connects TRBV4-3 to TRBJ1-6; the match to TRBD1 covers 7 bases. The ends lost 0 bases at V and 6 bases at J; junction bases unmatched: 5. Germline lookup yields CDR1 LGHNA and CDR2 YSLEER. The CDR3 has 16 residues.

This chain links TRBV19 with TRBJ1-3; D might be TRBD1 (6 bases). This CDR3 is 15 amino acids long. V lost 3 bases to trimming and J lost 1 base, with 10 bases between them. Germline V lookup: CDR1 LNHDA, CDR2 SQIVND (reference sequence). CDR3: CASSITGTSGNTIYF. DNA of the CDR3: TGTGCCAGTAGTATTACTGGGACATCTGGAAACACCATATATTTT.

The CDR3 nucleotides are TGTGCCAGCGGACAGCCCTTTTACAATGAGCAGTTCTTC. It is translated as CASGQPFYNEQFF. The gene calls are TRBV7-2 and TRBJ2-1, with D perhaps TRBD1 (6 bases). This CDR3 contains 13 residues. V was shortened by 8 bases and J by 4 bases, with 12 bases between the two germline ends. Germline CDR1 is SGHTA and CDR2 is FQGNSA.

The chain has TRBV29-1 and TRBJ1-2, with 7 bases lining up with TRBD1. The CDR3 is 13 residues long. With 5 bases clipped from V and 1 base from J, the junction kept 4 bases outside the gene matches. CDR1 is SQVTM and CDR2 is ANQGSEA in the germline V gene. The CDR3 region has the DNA TGCAGCGTTTGGACAGGCAATAACTATGGCTACACCTTC. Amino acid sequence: CSVWTGNNYGYTF.

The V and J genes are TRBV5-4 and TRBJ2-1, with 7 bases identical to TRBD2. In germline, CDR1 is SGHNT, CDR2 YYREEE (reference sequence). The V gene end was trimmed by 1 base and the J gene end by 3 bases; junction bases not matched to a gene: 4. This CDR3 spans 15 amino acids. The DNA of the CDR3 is TGTGCCAGCAGCTTGTCACTAGCGAGCTACAATGAGCAGTTCTTC. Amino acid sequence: CASSLSLASYNEQFF.

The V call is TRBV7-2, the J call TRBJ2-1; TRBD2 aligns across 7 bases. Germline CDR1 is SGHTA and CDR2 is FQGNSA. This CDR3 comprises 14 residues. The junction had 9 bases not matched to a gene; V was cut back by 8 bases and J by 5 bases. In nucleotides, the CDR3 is TGTGCCAGCTGGGAGGGAGGGCAAAACAATGAGCAGTTCTTC. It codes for CASWEGGQNNEQFF.

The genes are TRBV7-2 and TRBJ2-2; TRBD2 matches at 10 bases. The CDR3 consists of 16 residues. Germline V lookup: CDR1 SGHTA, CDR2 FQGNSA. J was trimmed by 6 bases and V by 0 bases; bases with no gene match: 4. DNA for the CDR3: TGTGCCAGCAGCTTAGCGGGGCTAGCGGGGGCCGGGGAGCTGTTTTTT. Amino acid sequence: CASSLAGLAGAGELFF.

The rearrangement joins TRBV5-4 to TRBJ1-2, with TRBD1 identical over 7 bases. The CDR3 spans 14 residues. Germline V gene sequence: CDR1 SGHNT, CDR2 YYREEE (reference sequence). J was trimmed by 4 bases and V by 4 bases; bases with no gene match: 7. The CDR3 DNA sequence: TGTGCCAGCAGCCACGACAGGGTAGGCTATGGCTACACCTTC. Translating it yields CASSHDRVGYGYTF.

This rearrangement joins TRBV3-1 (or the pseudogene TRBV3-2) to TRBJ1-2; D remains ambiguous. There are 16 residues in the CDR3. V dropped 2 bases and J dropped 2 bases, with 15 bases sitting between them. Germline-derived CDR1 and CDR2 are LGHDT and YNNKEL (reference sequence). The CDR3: CASSQNGYRANYGYTF. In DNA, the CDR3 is TGTGCCAGCAGCCAAAATGGGTACAGAGCAAACTATGGCTACACCTTC.

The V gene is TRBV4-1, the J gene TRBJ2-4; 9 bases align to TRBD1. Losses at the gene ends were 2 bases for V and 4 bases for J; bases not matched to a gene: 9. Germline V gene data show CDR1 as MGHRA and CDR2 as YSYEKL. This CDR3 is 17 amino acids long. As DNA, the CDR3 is TGCGCCAGCAGCCAACCCACAGGGGGCTCGGCGAAAAACATTCAGTACTTC. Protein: CASSQPTGGSAKNIQYF.

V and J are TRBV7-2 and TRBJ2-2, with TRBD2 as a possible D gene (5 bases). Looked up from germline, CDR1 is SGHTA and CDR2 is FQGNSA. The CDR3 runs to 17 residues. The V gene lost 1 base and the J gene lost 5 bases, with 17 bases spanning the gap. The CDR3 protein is CASSLVSAGSGTGELFF. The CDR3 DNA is TGTGCCAGCAGCTTAGTTTCGGCGGGCTCGGGGACCGGGGAGCTGTTTTTT.

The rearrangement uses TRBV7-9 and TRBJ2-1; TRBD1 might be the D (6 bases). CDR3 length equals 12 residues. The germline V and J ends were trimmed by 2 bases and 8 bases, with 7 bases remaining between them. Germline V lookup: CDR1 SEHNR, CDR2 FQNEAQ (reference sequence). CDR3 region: CASSLSGDEQFF. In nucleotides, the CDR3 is TGTGCCAGCAGCTTATCAGGGGATGAGCAGTTCTTC.

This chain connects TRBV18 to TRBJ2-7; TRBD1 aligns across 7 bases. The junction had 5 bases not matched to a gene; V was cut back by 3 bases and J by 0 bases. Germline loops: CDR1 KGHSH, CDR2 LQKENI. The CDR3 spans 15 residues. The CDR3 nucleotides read TGTGCCAGCTCACCGGGACAGTCCAGCTCCTACGAGCAGTACTTC. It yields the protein CASSPGQSSSYEQYF.

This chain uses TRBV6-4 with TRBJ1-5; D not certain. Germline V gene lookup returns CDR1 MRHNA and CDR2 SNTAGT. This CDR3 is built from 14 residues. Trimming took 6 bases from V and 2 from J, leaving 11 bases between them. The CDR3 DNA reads TGTGCCAGCAGCCTTGAGGCGGGCAATCAGCCCCAGCATTTT. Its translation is CASSLEAGNQPQHF.

The CDR3 sequence is CASSRTGGLGTEAFF. The CDR3 region has the DNA TGTGCCAGCAGTAGGACAGGGGGCCTGGGCACTGAAGCTTTCTTT. V usage is TRBV6-5 and J usage is TRBJ1-1; 11 nucleotides match TRBD1. Germline V gives CDR1 MNHEY, CDR2 SVGAGI. CDR3 length: 15 amino acids. V shed 5 bases and J 4 bases; nucleotides not matched to a gene: 6.

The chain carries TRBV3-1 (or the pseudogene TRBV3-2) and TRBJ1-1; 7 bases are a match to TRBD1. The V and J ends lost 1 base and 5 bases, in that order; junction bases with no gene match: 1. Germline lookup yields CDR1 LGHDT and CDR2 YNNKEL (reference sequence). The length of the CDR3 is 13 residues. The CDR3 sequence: CASSQAGGTEAFF. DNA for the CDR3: TGTGCCAGCAGCCAAGCAGGGGGGACTGAAGCTTTCTTT.

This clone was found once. For the CDR3, the DNA is TGTGCCAGCAGCCGGGAGCGGTACAATGAGCAGTTCTTC. Protein product: CASSRERYNEQFF. The chain links TRBV27 to TRBJ2-1; D is perhaps TRBD2 (6 bases). Trimming cost V 6 bases and J 4 bases, with 10 bases left between them. Germline V CDR1 and CDR2: MNHEY, SMNVEV (reference sequence). CDR3 size: 13 residues.

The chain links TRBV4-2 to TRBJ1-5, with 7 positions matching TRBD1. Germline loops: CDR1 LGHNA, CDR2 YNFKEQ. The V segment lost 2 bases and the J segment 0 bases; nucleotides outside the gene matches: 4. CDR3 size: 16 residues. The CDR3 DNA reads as TGTGCCAGCAGCCAATCCGGGACAGATAGCAATCAGCCCCAGCATTTT. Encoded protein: CASSQSGTDSNQPQHF.

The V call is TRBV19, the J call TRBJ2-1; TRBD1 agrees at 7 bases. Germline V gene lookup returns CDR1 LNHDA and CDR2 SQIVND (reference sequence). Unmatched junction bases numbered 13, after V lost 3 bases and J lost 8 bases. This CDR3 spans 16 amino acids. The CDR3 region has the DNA TGTGCCAGTAGTATCCCCGGGACAGCCCGCCGAGATGAGCAGTTCTTC. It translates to CASSIPGTARRDEQFF.

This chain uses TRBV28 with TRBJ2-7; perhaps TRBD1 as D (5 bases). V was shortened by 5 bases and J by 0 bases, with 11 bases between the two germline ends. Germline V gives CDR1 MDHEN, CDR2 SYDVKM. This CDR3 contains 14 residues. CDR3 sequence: CASSEQGTSYEQYV. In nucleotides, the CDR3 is TGTGCCAGCAGTGAGCAGGGAACCTCCTACGAGCAGTACGTC.

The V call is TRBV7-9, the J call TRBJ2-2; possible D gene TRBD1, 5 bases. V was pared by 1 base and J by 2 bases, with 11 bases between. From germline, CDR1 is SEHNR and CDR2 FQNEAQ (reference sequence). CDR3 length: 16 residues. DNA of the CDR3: TGTGCCAGCAGCTTAGGAGAGACAGATAACACCGGGGAGCTGTTTTTT. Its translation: CASSLGETDNTGELFF.

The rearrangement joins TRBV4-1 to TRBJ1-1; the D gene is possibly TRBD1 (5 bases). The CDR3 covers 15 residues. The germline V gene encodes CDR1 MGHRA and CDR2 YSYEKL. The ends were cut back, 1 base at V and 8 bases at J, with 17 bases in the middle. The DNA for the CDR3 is TGCGCCAGCAGCCAAGGGGTACAGCGAGACAGCGAAGCTTTCTTT. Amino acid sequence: CASSQGVQRDSEAFF.